In this sample, the clone carrying this TCR beta chain turned up many times. This entry belongs to a study of T cells after posttransplantation cyclophosphamide. Clones were sequenced by immunoSEQ multiplex PCR, and TCRdb holds only the in-frame ones, with some missing. This sample comprises over 35,000 clones, none seen once only. CDR1 and CDR2 from the germline V gene are SGHRS and YFSETQ. The V segment lost 4 bases and the J segment 3 bases; nucleotides outside the gene matches: 5. The CDR3 runs 15 residues. This TCR was sampled from a man aged 40-50 years in good health, CMV-negative, and a related stem cell transplant donor. The chain has TRBV5-1 and TRBJ2-2; 8 bases are a match to TRBD2. The specimen was PBMCs. For the CDR3, the DNA is TGCGCCAGCAGCCCATGGGGACTAGACACCGGGGAGCTGTTTTTT. This gives the protein CASSPWGLDTGELFF.